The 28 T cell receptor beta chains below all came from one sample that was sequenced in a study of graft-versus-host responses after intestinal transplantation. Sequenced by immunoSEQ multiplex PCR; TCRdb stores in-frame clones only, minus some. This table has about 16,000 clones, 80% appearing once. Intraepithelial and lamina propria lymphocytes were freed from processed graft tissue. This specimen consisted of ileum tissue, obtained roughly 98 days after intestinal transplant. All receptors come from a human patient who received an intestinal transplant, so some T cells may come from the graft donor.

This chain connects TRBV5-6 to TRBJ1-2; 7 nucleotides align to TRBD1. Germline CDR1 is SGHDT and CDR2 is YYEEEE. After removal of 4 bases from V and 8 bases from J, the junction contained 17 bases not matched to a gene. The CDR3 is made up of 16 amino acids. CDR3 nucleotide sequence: TGTGCCAGCAGCCGCGTCAGGGACAGACAGGCCGGGGGCTACACCTTC. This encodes CASSRVRDRQAGGYTF.

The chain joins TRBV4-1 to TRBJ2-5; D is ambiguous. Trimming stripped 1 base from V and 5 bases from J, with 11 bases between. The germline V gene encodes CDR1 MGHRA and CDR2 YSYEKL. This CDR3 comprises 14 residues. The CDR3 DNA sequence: TGCGCCAGCAGCCAAGTTAAGAGGAGCGAGACCCAGTACTTC. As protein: CASSQVKRSETQYF.

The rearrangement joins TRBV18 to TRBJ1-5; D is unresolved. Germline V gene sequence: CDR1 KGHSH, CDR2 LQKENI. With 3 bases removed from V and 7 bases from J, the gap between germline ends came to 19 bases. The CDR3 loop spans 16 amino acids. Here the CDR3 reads CASSPVGRDKDQPQHF. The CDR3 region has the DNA TGTGCCAGCTCACCGGTAGGGAGAGACAAAGACCAGCCCCAGCATTTT. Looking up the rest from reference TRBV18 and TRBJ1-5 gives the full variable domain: NAGVMQNPRHLVRRRGQEARLRCSPMKGHSHVYWYRQLPEEGLKFMVYLQKENIIDESGMPKERFSAEFPKEGPSILRIQQVVRGDSAAYFCASSPVGRDKDQPQHFGDGTRLSIL.

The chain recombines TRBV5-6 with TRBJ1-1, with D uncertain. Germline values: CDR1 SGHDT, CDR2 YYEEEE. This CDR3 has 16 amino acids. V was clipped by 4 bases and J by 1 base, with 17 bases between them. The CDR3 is CASSPPQIWKNTEAFF. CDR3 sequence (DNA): TGTGCCAGCAGCCCACCCCAGATTTGGAAGAACACTGAAGCTTTCTTT.

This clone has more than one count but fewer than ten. This CDR3 is CASSPAGGREGYTF. In DNA, the CDR3 is TGTGCCAGCTCACCCGCCGGGGGGCGAGAGGGCTACACCTTC. V gene TRBV18 combines with J gene TRBJ1-2; TRBD1 might be the D (6 bases). In germline, CDR1 is KGHSH, CDR2 LQKENI. Trimming shortened V by 3 bases and J by 8 bases, and 16 bases separated the two germline ends. The CDR3 extends over 14 amino acids. Based on the CDR3 plus reference TRBV18 and TRBJ1-2, the full variable domain is NAGVMQNPRHLVRRRGQEARLRCSPMKGHSHVYWYRQLPEEGLKFMVYLQKENIIDESGMPKERFSAEFPKEGPSILRIQQVVRGDSAAYFCASSPAGGREGYTFGSGTRLTVV.

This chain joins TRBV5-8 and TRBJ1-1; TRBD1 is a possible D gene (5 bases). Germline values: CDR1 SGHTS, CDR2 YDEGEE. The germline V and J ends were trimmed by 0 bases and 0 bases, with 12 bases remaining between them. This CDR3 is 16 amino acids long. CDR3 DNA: TGTGCCAGCAGCTTGGCCGGGCGCAGGGTGAACACTGAAGCTTTCTTT. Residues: CASSLAGRRVNTEAFF.

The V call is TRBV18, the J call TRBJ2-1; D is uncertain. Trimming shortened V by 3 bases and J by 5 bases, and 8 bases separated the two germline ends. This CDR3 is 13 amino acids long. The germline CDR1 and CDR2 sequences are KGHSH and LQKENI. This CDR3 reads CASSPDGNNEQFF. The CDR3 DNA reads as TGTGCCAGCTCACCGGACGGAAACAATGAGCAGTTCTTC.

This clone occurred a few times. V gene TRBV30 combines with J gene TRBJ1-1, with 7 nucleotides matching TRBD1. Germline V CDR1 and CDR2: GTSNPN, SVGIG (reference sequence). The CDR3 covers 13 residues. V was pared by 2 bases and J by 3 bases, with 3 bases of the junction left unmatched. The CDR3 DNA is TGTGCCTGGAGTAGGACAGGAGACACTGAAGCTTTCTTT. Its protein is CAWSRTGDTEAFF. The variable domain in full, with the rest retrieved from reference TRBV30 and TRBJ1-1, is SQTIHQWPATLVQPVGSPLSLECTVEGTSNPNLYWYRQAAGRGLQLLFYSVGIGQISSEVPQNLSASRPQDRQFILSSKKLLLSDSGFYLCAWSRTGDTEAFFGQGTRLTVV.

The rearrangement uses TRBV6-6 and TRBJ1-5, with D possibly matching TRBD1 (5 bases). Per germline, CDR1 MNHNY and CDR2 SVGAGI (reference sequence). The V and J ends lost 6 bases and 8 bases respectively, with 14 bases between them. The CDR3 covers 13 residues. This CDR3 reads CASRRQKEEPQHF. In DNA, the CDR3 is TGTGCCAGCAGGAGACAGAAAGAGGAGCCCCAGCATTTT.

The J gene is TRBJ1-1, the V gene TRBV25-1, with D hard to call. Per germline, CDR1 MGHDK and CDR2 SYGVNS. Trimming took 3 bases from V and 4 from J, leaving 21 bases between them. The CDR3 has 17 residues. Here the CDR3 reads CASSDKGPHLLGTEAFF. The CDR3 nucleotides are TGTGCCAGCAGTGATAAGGGCCCTCACCTTCTCGGCACTGAAGCTTTCTTT.

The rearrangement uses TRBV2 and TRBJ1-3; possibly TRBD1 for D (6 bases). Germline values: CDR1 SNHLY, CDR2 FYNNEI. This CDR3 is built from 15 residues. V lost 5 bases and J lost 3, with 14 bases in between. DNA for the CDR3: TGTGCCAGCAGTAAAATCGGGACATTTGGAAACACCATATATTTT. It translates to CASSKIGTFGNTIYF.

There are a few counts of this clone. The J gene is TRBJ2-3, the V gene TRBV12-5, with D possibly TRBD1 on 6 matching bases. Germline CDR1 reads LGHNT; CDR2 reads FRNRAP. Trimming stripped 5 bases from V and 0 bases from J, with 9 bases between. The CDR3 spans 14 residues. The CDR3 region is CASGPGQSTDTQYF. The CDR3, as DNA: TGTGCTAGTGGTCCGGGACAAAGCACAGATACGCAGTATTTT.

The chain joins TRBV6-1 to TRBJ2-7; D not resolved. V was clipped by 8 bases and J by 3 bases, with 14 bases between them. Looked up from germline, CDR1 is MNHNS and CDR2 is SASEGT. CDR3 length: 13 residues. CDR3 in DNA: TGTGCCAGCGGCCGGGCCCAGGACTACGAGCAGTACTTC. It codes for CASGRAQDYEQYF.

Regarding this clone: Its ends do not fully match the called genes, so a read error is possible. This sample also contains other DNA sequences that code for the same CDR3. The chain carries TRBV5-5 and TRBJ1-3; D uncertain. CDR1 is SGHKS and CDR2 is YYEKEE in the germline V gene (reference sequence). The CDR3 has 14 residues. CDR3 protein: CASTGGFSGNTIYF. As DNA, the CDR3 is TGCGCTTCGACCGGAGGTTTTTCTGGAAACACCATATATTTT.

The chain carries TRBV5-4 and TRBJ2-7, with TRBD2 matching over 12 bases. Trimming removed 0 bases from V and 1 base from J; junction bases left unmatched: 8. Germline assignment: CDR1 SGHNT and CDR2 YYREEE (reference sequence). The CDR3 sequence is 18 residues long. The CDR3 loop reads CASSLGWTSGIRSYEQYF. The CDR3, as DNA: TGTGCCAGCAGCTTGGGCTGGACTAGCGGGATTAGATCCTACGAGCAGTACTTC. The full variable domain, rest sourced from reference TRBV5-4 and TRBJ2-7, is ETGVTQSPTHLIKTRGQQVTLRCSSQSGHNTVSWYQQALGQGPQFIFQYYREEENGRGNFPPRFSGLQFPNYSSELNVNALELDDSALYLCASSLGWTSGIRSYEQYFGPGTRLTVT.

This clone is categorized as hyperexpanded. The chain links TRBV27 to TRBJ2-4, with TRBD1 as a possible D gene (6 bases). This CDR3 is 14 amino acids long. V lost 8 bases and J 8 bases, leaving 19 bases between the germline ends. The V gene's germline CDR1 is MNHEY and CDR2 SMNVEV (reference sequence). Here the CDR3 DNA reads TGTGCCAGCTCCTATTCCGACAGGTCGGACATTCAGTACTTC. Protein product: CASSYSDRSDIQYF.

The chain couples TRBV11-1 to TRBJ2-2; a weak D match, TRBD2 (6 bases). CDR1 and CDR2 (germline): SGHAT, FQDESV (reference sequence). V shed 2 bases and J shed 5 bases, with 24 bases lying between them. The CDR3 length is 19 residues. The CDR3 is CASSLFIYNPGRYTGELFF. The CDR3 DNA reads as TGTGCCAGCAGCTTATTCATCTACAACCCAGGGAGGTATACCGGGGAGCTGTTTTTT. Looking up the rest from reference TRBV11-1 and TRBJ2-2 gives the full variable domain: EAEVAQSPRYKITEKSQAVAFWCDPISGHATLYWYRQILGQGPELLVQFQDESVVDDSQLPKDRFSAERLKGVDSTLKIQPAELGDSAMYLCASSLFIYNPGRYTGELFFGEGSRLTVL.

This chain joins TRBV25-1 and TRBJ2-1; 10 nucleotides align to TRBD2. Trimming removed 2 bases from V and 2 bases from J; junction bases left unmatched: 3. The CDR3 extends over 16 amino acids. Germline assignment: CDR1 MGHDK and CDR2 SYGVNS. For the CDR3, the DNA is TGTGCCAGCAGTGAAACAGCGGGGGGGCCCTACAATGAGCAGTTCTTC. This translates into CASSETAGGPYNEQFF.

CDR3 sequence reads: CASSVVWASGHNEQFF. The CDR3 DNA is TGTGCCAGCAGCGTAGTTTGGGCTAGCGGGCACAATGAGCAGTTCTTC. This chain connects TRBV9 to TRBJ2-1, with 8 bases that match TRBD2. CDR3 size: 16 residues. Germline CDR1 and CDR2: SGDLS and YYNGEE. V was clipped by 0 bases and J by 5 bases; unmatched bases: 7. The full variable domain, with the rest looked up from reference TRBV9 and TRBJ2-1, is DSGVTQTPKHLITATGQRVTLRCSPRSGDLSVYWYQQSLDQGLQFLIQYYNGEERAKGNILERFSAQQFPDLHSELNLSSLELGDSALYFCASSVVWASGHNEQFFGPGTRLTVL.

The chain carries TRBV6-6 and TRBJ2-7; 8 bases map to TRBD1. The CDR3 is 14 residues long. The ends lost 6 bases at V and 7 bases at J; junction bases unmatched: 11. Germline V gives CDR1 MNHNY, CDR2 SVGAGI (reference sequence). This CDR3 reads CASSRTGSNGEQYF. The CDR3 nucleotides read TGTGCCAGCAGCCGGACAGGGAGTAACGGTGAGCAGTACTTC.

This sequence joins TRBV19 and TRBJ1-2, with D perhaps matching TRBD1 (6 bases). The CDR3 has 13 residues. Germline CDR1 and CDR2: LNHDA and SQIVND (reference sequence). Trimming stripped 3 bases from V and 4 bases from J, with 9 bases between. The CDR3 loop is CASSIGDTYGYTF. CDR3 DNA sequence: TGTGCCAGTAGTATTGGGGACACCTATGGCTACACCTTC.

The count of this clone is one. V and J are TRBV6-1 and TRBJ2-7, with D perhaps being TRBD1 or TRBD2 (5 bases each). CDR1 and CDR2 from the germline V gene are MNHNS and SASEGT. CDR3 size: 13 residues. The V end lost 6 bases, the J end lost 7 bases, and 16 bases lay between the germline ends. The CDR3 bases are TGTGCCAGCAGGCCCAGGGACCTTCGGGAGCAGTACTTC. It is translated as CASRPRDLREQYF.

CDR3 sequence reads: CASSRGRASYNEQFF. CDR3 DNA sequence: TGCGCCAGCAGCCGAGGACGGGCCTCCTACAATGAGCAGTTCTTC. The V call is TRBV4-3, the J call TRBJ2-1, with no clear D. Trimming took off 4 bases at V and 0 bases at J, with 10 bases between the two ends. The CDR3 covers 15 residues. Germline values: CDR1 LGHNA, CDR2 YSLEER.

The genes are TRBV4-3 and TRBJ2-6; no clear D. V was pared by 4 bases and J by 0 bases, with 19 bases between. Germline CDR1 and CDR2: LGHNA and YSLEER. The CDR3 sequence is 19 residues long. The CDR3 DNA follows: TGCGCCAGCAGCCGGAGTAGGGTTTTGGCTCTCTCTGGGGCCAACGTCCTGACTTTC. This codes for CASSRSRVLALSGANVLTF.

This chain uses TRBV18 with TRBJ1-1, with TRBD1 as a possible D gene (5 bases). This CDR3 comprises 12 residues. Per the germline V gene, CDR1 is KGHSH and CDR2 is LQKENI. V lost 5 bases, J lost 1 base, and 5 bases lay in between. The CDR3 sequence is CASSTGNTEAFF. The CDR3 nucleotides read TGTGCCAGCTCAACAGGGAACACTGAAGCTTTCTTT.

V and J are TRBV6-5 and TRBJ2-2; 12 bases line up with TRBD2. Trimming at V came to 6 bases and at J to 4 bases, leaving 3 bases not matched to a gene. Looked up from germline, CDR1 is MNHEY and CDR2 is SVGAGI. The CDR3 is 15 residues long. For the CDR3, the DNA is TGTGCCAGCAGCCCGACTAGCGGGGGCACCGGGGAGCTGTTTTTT. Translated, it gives CASSPTSGGTGELFF.

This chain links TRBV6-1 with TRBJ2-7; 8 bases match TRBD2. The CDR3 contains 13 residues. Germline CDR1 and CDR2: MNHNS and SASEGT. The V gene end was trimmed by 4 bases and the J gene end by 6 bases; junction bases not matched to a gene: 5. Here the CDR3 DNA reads TGTGCCAGCAGTGGACCGGGACTAGTCGAGCAGTACTTC. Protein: CASSGPGLVEQYF.

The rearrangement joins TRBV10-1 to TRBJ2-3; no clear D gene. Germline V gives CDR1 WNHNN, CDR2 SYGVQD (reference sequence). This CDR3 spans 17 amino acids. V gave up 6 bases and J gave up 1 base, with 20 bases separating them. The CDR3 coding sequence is TGCGCCAGCAGACAACTGGAACCCAACCAGCGCACAGATACGCAGTATTTT. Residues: CASRQLEPNQRTDTQYF.